This is a list of T cell receptor beta chains from one sample in a study of blood T cell repertoires in COVID-19. The protocol was immunoSEQ multiplex PCR, while the TCRdb copy is restricted to in-frame clones and leaves out a portion. The sample includes fewer than 300,000 clones, approximately 77% seen only once; the top ten take roughly 3.1%. Sequencing used peripheral blood. The receptors stem from a young woman with acute or convalescent COVID-19. CDR3s include the opening cysteine and the closing phenylalanine or tryptophan. The D gene is left open where the match is weak. Expanded clones are given a class, and other clones once, few, many or no size at all.

TRBV5-1,TRBJ2-7,NA,TRBD1,TGCGCCAGCAGCCCACACAGACAGGGTCTCCCCCAAAACTTC,CASSPHRQGLPQNF
TRBV6-2/TRBV6-3,TRBJ1-6,NA,NA,TGTGCCAGCAGTTACTGGCAGGGATCCTATAATTCACCCCTCCACTTT,CASSYWQGSYNSPLHF
TRBV24-1,TRBJ2-3,NA,TRBD2,TGTGCCACCAGTGGCCAAACTAGCGGGAGGGCAGATACGCAGTATTTT,CATSGQTSGRADTQYF
TRBV28,TRBJ1-2,few,TRBD1,TGTGCCAGCAGTTTAGGGACAGGGCTCTATGGCTACACCTTC,CASSLGTGLYGYTF
TRBV30,TRBJ2-7,few,NA,TGTGCCCTGAGCAAGACTGGGAGCTCCTACGAGCAGTACTTC,CALSKTGSSYEQYF
TRBV7-8,TRBJ2-5,NA,NA,TGTGCCAGCAGCTTAGTCTTCCAAGAGACCCAGTACTTC,CASSLVFQETQYF
TRBV28,TRBJ1-5,NA,TRBD1,TGTGCCAGCGGACTACAGGGGGCAGATCAGCCCCAGCATTTT,CASGLQGADQPQHF
TRBV10-3,TRBJ2-1,NA,TRBD2,TGTGCCATCAGTGAGCTGGGCGGGGGCAATGAGCAGTTCTTC,CAISELGGGNEQFF
TRBV7-9,TRBJ2-1,NA,TRBD1,TGTGCCAGCAGAGAAATACAGGGGGCGCATGACAATGAGCAGTTCTTC,CASREIQGAHDNEQFF
TRBV7-9,TRBJ1-1,NA,NA,TGTGCCAGCACCGATTCAGGACTCCTCATGAACACTGAAGCTTTCTTT,CASTDSGLLMNTEAFF
TRBV5-4,TRBJ1-2,NA,NA,TGTGCCAGCAGCCTCCCCTCGCGGGTGAACTATGGCTACACCTTC,CASSLPSRVNYGYTF
TRBV11-3,TRBJ2-1,NA,TRBD2,TGTGCCAGCAGCTCGCGGGTAGCGGGGGATGAGCAGTTCTTC,CASSSRVAGDEQFF
TRBV7-8,TRBJ2-1,NA,NA,TGTGCCAGCACCCCGGAGAGGCAGGGGAACGAAGATGAGCAGTTCTTC,CASTPERQGNEDEQFF
TRBV5-4,TRBJ2-5,NA,TRBD2,TGTGCCAGCAGCTTGGGACTAGCCGGGCAAGAGACCCAGTACTTC,CASSLGLAGQETQYF
TRBV28,TRBJ1-2,NA,TRBD1,TGTGCCAGCAGTCGATTCCGGGACAGGGATAATGGCTACACCTTC,CASSRFRDRDNGYTF
TRBV27,TRBJ2-1,NA,NA,TGTGCCAGCAGTTCAACTCAGAGGACATCCTACAATGAGCAGTTCTTC,CASSSTQRTSYNEQFF
TRBV2,TRBJ2-7,few,NA,TGTGCCAGCAGTGACGGGAGACATGCCTACGAGCAGTACTTC,CASSDGRHAYEQYF
TRBV30,TRBJ1-3,NA,NA,TGTGCCTGGGGCAAAATAGCCACTGGAAACACCATATATTTT,CAWGKIATGNTIYF
TRBV7-9,TRBJ2-5,NA,NA,TGTGCCAGCAGCCTCCGGGGCCAAGAGACCCAGTACTTC,CASSLRGQETQYF
TRBV24-1,TRBJ2-1,once,TRBD2,TGTGCCACCAGTGATTTGCTAGCGGGAGGGCCGCATGAGCAGTTCTTC,CATSDLLAGGPHEQFF
TRBV27,TRBJ1-5,NA,TRBD1,TGTGCCAGCAGTCAACAGGGGGACAGGAATCAGCCCCAGCATTTT,CASSQQGDRNQPQHF
TRBV28,TRBJ1-3,NA,TRBD1,TGTGGTAGTGCAGGGGGCGGTTCTGGAAACACCATATATTTT,CGSAGGGSGNTIYF
TRBV4-1,TRBJ1-5,NA,TRBD1,TGCGCCAGCAGCCATGGGACAGGGGGTAGCAATCAGCCCCAGCATTTT,CASSHGTGGSNQPQHF
TRBV28,TRBJ1-2,NA,NA,TGTGCCAGCAGTTTATTATTCCAGACAGAGATTTATGGTGGCTACACCTTC,CASSLLFQTEIYGGYTF
TRBV3-1/TRBV3-2,TRBJ1-5,NA,NA,TGTGCCAGCAGCCAATCGGGATTCCAGCCCCAGCATTTT,CASSQSGFQPQHF